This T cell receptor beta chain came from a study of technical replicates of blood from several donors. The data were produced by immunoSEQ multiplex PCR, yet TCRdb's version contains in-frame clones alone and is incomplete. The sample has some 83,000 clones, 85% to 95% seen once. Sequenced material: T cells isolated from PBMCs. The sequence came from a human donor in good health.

The CDR3 spells CASSPPGTGVSYGYTF. The CDR3 nucleotides are TGCGCCAGCAGTCCCCCCGGGACAGGGGTGTCCTATGGCTACACCTTC. The gene calls are TRBV23-1 and TRBJ1-2; 10 bases are shared with TRBD1. TRBV23-1 has ORF status, its function being uncertain. CDR3 size: 16 residues. V dropped 4 bases and J dropped 4; count of bases not matched to a gene: 9.